Described below is a single TCR beta chain sequence and its context. Antigen: not known. One end of the junction varies from germline; a read error may be responsible. A J-beta primer mix and a sample-barcoded 5' primer were used in a second PCR of about 6 to 12 cycles. TCRdb passed the 5' RACE reads through MiXCR, listing each CDR3 protein once. This table holds around 940,000 distinct CDR3 sequences, approximately 50% found once. The CDR3 totals 15 residues. Germline-derived CDR1 and CDR2 are SGHAT and FQDESV (reference sequence). This sample was included in a study of blood T cells in healthy people across ages. Donation came from healthy Caucasian individuals in Russia who were aged roughly 6 to 95. Extraction of total RNA produced a minimum of 5.5 micrograms from each sample. Study-wide findings and caveats: When set beside aged donors, long-lived donors presented more naive CD4+ cells and higher diversity. Strongly correlated with naive T cell percentage was TCR beta diversity.

This sequence joins TRBV11-1 and TRBJ2-1; the match to TRBD2 covers 7 bases. The TCR originated in a woman in her sixties or seventies in good health. The sample comprised blood. The CDR3 loop reads CASSLPGLVVNEQVF. The CDR3 DNA is TGTGCCAGCAGCTTACCTGGACTAGTAGTCAATGAGCAGGTCTTC. The variable domain in full, completed from reference TRBV11-1 and TRBJ2-1, reads EAEVAQSPRYKITEKSQAVAFWCDPISGHATLYWYRQILGQGPELLVQFQDESVVDDSQLPKDRFSAERLKGVDSTLKIQPAELGDSAMYLCASSLPGLVVNEQVFGPGTRLTVL.